Below, one T cell receptor beta chain is given with its context. This record belongs to a study of blood T cell repertoires in COVID-19. After removal of 2 bases from V and 3 bases from J, the junction contained 1 base not matched to a gene. This CDR3 is 15 amino acids long. Germline V gene sequence: CDR1 WSHSY, CDR2 SAAADI. As originally analysed: Estimated nucleated cell counts came from reference gene primer amplification. TCRdb's table, derived via immunoSEQ multiplex PCR, lists solely in-frame clones and lacks some. V and J calls and clone size are given by that table; D and trimming were obtained from the DNA. The sample shows roughly 150,000 clones, 65% to 85% of them seen only once. Cohorts were determined from participant-reported clinical history.

What was sequenced was PBMCs or T cells enriched from blood (not recorded which). This TCR derives from a man between 65 and 79 years old who had been exposed to COVID-19. V and J are TRBV10-2 and TRBJ2-2; 9 bases line up with TRBD1. The CDR3 DNA follows: TGCGCCAGCAGTGAGAGGACAGGGGACACCGGGGAGCTGTTTTTT. This sequence encodes CASSERTGDTGELFF.